This T cell receptor beta chain stems from a study of T-cell reconstitution after alpha-beta-depleted transplantation in children. Study conclusions and caveats: Reports say that about two months after transplant, the alpha-beta T cells came out of several hundred graft clones that had expanded.

Library preparation (for TCRbeta) was performed with unique molecular identifiers. TCRdb processed the PCR reads anew with MiXCR; each CDR3 protein has one entry. The sample has about 200,000 distinct CDR3 sequences; approximately 6.9% are singletons. V gave up 5 bases and J gave up 8 bases; unmatched junction bases: 7. CDR1 LNHDA and CDR2 SQIVND come from the germline V gene (reference sequence). CDR3 length: 13 residues. In this sample, this clonotype turned up a few times. Its antigen is not known. The input for sequencing was PBMCs, taken before TCRalphabeta/CD19-depleted stem cell transplant. The chain recombines TRBV19 with TRBJ1-2; the match to TRBD1 covers 8 bases. The receptor was isolated from a boy under 10 years old with acute lymphoblastic leukemia, due to receive a stem cell transplant. In nucleotides, the CDR3 is TGTGCCAGTAGTCCAGGGACAGGAGGAGGCTACACCTTC. Its protein product is CASSPGTGGGYTF. The entire variable domain, with the rest obtained from reference TRBV19 and TRBJ1-2, is as follows: DGGITQSPKYLFRKEGQNVTLSCEQNLNHDAMYWYRQDPGQGLRLIYYSQIVNDFQKGDIAEGYSVSREKKESFPLTVTSAQKNPTAFYLCASSPGTGGGYTFGSGTRLTVV.